Below, 8 T cell receptor beta chains from the same sample are listed, as sequenced in a study of blood T cell repertoires in COVID-19. Data came from immunoSEQ multiplex PCR; TCRdb stores just in-frame clones and leaves some out. The sample shows almost 250,000 clones, around 87% of them seen only once. The sequenced sample consisted of PBMCs or T cells enriched from blood (not recorded which). Receptors originate from a woman between 45 and 65 years old who had recovered from COVID-19.

The rearrangement links TRBV10-3 to TRBJ1-5, with 7 bases aligning to TRBD1. The V and J ends lost 5 bases and 0 bases, in that order; junction bases with no gene match: 7. Per the germline V gene, CDR1 is ENHRY and CDR2 is SYGVKD. The CDR3 sequence is 16 residues long. CDR3 in DNA: TGTGCCATCAGTCCTACAGGGGCGGATAGCAATCAGCCCCAGCATTTT. As protein: CAISPTGADSNQPQHF.

This chain uses TRBV18 with TRBJ2-7; 8 bases fit TRBD2. The CDR3 has 19 amino acids. Trimming cost V 3 bases and J 0 bases; bases outside gene matches: 16. The germline CDR1 and CDR2 sequences are KGHSH and LQKENI. The DNA of the CDR3 is TGTGCCAGCTCACCCCGGGGGGGAGCCTCGGATTTGGTCTCCTACGAGCAGTACTTC. Protein: CASSPRGGASDLVSYEQYF.

This CDR3 reads CASSDGQGARNYGYTF. DNA of the CDR3: TGTGCCAGCAGCGACGGACAGGGGGCAAGGAATTATGGCTACACCTTC. The chain recombines TRBV9 with TRBJ1-2; 11 bases match TRBD1. Losses at the gene ends were 3 bases for V and 5 bases for J; bases not matched to a gene: 9. The CDR3 is made up of 16 amino acids. CDR1 SGDLS and CDR2 YYNGEE come from the germline V gene.

The V gene is TRBV5-4, the J gene TRBJ1-1, with TRBD1 matching 8 bases. Germline trimming cut 0 bases from V and 8 bases from J; bases unmatched to any gene: 3. Germline assignment: CDR1 SGHNT and CDR2 YYREEE (reference sequence). This CDR3 has 13 amino acids. CDR3 DNA: TGTGCCAGCAGCTTGGCAGGGGGCTCAGAAGCTTTCTTT. Its translation is CASSLAGGSEAFF. Supplemented by reference TRBV5-4 and TRBJ1-1, the full variable domain reads ETGVTQSPTHLIKTRGQQVTLRCSSQSGHNTVSWYQQALGQGPQFIFQYYREEENGRGNFPPRFSGLQFPNYSSELNVNALELDDSALYLCASSLAGGSEAFFGQGTRLTVV.

This clone was picked up a small number of times. The chain couples TRBV30 to TRBJ2-3, with D maybe TRBD1 (6 bases). This CDR3 contains 13 residues. V was shortened by 0 bases and J by 3 bases, with 7 bases between the two germline ends. The germline CDR1 and CDR2 sequences are GTSNPN and SVGIG (reference sequence). CDR3: CAWSVQGTDTQYF. CDR3 DNA: TGTGCCTGGAGTGTACAGGGAACAGATACGCAGTATTTT.

The chain joins TRBV30 to TRBJ2-3; TRBD2 aligns across 9 bases. CDR3 length: 15 residues. With 3 bases clipped from V and 2 bases from J, the junction kept 6 bases outside the gene matches. Germline CDR1 reads GTSNPN; CDR2 reads SVGIG (reference sequence). The CDR3 DNA reads TGTGCCTGGAGGGATACTAGCGGGTCCACAGATACGCAGTATTTT. Protein product: CAWRDTSGSTDTQYF.

This chain joins TRBV6-7 and TRBJ2-1; D is possibly TRBD2 (6 bases). TRBV6-7 is designated an ORF whose function remains uncertain. V lost 4 bases to trimming and J lost 0 bases, with 13 bases between them. The CDR3 is made up of 16 amino acids. CDR3 residues: CASSFPETSSYNEQFF. DNA of the CDR3: TGTGCCAGCAGTTTCCCAGAGACTAGCTCCTACAATGAGCAGTTCTTC.

The rearrangement links TRBV5-1 to TRBJ2-1; D unclear. V lost 4 bases to trimming and J lost 0 bases, with 14 bases between them. The CDR3 contains 16 residues. CDR1 and CDR2 (germline): SGHRS, YFSETQ. CDR3 coding DNA: TGCGCCAGCAGCCCTATGACACAGAGCTCCTACAATGAGCAGTTCTTC. This translates into CASSPMTQSSYNEQFF.